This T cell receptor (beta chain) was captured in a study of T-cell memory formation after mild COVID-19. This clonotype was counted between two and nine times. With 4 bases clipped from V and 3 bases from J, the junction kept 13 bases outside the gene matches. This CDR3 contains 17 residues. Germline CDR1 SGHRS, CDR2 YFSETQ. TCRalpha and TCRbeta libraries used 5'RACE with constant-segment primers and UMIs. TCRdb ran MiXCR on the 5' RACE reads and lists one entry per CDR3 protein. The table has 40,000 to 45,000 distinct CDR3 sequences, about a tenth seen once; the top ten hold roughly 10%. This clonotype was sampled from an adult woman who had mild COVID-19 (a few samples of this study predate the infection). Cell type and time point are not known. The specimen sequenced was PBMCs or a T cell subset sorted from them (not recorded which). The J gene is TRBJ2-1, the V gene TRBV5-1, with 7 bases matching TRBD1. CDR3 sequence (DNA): TGCGCCAGCAGCCCCATATTGCCGGGACAGAGCTACAATGAGCAGTTCTTC. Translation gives CASSPILPGQSYNEQFF.